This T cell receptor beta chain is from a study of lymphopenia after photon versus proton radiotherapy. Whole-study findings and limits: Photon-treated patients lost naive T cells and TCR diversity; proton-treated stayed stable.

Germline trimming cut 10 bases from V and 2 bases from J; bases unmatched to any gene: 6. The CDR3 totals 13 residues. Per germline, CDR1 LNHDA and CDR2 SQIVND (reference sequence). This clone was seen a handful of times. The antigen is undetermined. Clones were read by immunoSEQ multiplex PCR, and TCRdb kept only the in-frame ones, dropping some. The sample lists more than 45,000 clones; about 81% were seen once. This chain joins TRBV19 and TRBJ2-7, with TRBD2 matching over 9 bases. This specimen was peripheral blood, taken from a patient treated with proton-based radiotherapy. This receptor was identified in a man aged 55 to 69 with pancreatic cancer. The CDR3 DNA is TGTGCCACTAGCGGGGATCTCCCCTACGAGCAGTACTTC. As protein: CATSGDLPYEQYF.